Listed below are T cell receptor beta chains from one sample, sequenced in a study of shared clonotypes between healthy human individuals. Here immunoSEQ multiplex PCR was the method, and the copy in TCRdb shows in-frame clones only, minus some. The sample carries 450,000 to 700,000 clones, around 95% recorded once. The sample was naive CD8+ T cells sorted from blood. Receptors were obtained from a woman aged 25 to 39 in good health. The CDR3 runs from the conserved cysteine through the conserved F or W. A D gene is named only where the DNA matches it firmly. Clone size is not always given. Where it is, it says once, few, many or a class for expanded clones.

D: NA; V: TRBV19; size: NA; J: TRBJ2-7; CDR3: CASSIAPAGYEQYF; DNA: TGTGCCAGTAGTATAGCCCCCGCGGGCTACGAGCAGTACTTC
D: NA; V: TRBV28; size: few; J: TRBJ2-7; CDR3: CASSFKGPTYEQYF; DNA: TGTGCCAGCAGTTTCAAAGGGCCGACCTACGAGCAGTACTTC
D: TRBD2; V: TRBV6-5; size: NA; J: TRBJ2-5; CDR3: CASSSIAGSQETQYF; DNA: TGTGCCAGCAGTTCTATAGCGGGGTCGCAAGAGACCCAGTACTTC
D: TRBD2; V: TRBV19; size: NA; J: TRBJ2-6; CDR3: CASSMPLLLAGENSGANVLTF; DNA: TGTGCCAGTAGTATGCCCCTTTTACTAGCGGGAGAGAACTCTGGGGCCAACGTCCTGACTTTC
D: NA; V: TRBV5-4; size: NA; J: TRBJ2-3; CDR3: CASSLRGTDTQYF; DNA: TGTGCCAGCAGCTTACGCGGGACAGATACGCAGTATTTT
D: NA; V: TRBV7-9; size: once; J: TRBJ2-5; CDR3: CASSAQGRETQYF; DNA: TGTGCCAGCAGCGCACAGGGCCGGGAGACCCAGTACTTC
D: NA; V: TRBV7-8; size: NA; J: TRBJ2-1; CDR3: CASSLDSPSVFNEQFF; DNA: TGTGCCAGCAGCTTAGATTCGCCTAGCGTTTTCAATGAGCAGTTCTTC
D: TRBD1; V: TRBV19; size: NA; J: TRBJ2-1; CDR3: CASSLDRVVGNEQFF; DNA: TGTGCCAGTAGTTTGGACAGGGTGGTGGGCAATGAGCAGTTCTTC
D: NA; V: TRBV7-8; size: NA; J: TRBJ1-3; CDR3: CASSPLFGEPGNTIYF; DNA: TGTGCCAGCAGCCCCCTTTTTGGCGAGCCTGGAAACACCATATATTTT
D: NA; V: TRBV5-6; size: NA; J: TRBJ1-1; CDR3: CASSASGSGAFF; DNA: TGTGCCAGCAGCGCCTCAGGGAGTGGGGCTTTCTTT
D: NA; V: TRBV9; size: NA; J: TRBJ2-6; CDR3: CASSATRDGSGANVLTF; DNA: TGTGCCAGCAGCGCCACCAGGGACGGCTCTGGGGCCAACGTCCTGACTTTC
D: NA; V: TRBV5-6; size: NA; J: TRBJ1-5; CDR3: CASSFGTNQPQHF; DNA: TGTGCCAGCAGCTTTGGGACCAACCAGCCCCAGCATTTT
D: TRBD2; V: TRBV15; size: NA; J: TRBJ2-1; CDR3: CATSTNREGIQVEFF; DNA: TGTGCCACCAGCACTAATCGGGAGGGCATTCAGGTGGAGTTCTTC
D: NA; V: TRBV28; size: NA; J: TRBJ2-1; CDR3: CASSSGTPNNEQFF; DNA: TGTGCCAGCAGTTCCGGGACACCAAACAATGAGCAGTTCTTC
D: NA; V: TRBV27; size: NA; J: TRBJ1-1; CDR3: CASSPTGMKAFF; DNA: TGTGCCAGCAGTCCTACGGGAATGAAAGCTTTCTTT
D: TRBD2; V: TRBV5-4; size: NA; J: TRBJ2-2; CDR3: CASSSRWGGSIGELFF; DNA: TGTGCCAGCAGCTCGCGCTGGGGCGGGAGCATCGGGGAGCTGTTTTTT
D: NA; V: TRBV27; size: NA; J: TRBJ1-1; CDR3: CASTSTPGNTEAFF; DNA: TGTGCCAGCACGTCAACCCCGGGAAACACTGAAGCTTTCTTT
D: TRBD2; V: TRBV2; size: NA; J: TRBJ2-1; CDR3: CASSDLTSGNEQFF; DNA: TGTGCCAGCAGCGACCTGACTAGCGGGAATGAGCAGTTCTTC
D: TRBD1; V: TRBV28; size: NA; J: TRBJ1-1; CDR3: CASRDRGTAEAFF; DNA: TGTGCCAGCAGGGACAGGGGGACCGCTGAAGCTTTCTTT
D: TRBD2; V: TRBV7-2; size: once; J: TRBJ2-1; CDR3: CASKLARSYNEQFF; DNA: TGTGCCAGCAAACTAGCGCGCTCCTACAATGAGCAGTTCTTC
D: TRBD2; V: TRBV9; size: once; J: TRBJ2-1; CDR3: CASSQSGRTYNEQFF; DNA: TGTGCCAGCAGCCAAAGCGGGAGGACCTACAATGAGCAGTTCTTC
D: NA; V: TRBV28; size: once; J: TRBJ1-2; CDR3: CASSGAEWGYTF; DNA: TGTGCCAGCAGTGGGGCGGAGTGGGGCTACACCTTC
D: NA; V: TRBV7-6; size: NA; J: TRBJ2-3; CDR3: CASSFLHERGTDTQYF; DNA: TGTGCCAGCAGCTTCCTACACGAGAGGGGCACAGATACGCAGTATTTT
D: NA; V: TRBV4-1; size: NA; J: TRBJ2-7; CDR3: CASSQREEQYF; DNA: TGCGCCAGCAGCCAGCGGGAAGAGCAGTACTTC
D: TRBD2; V: TRBV5-4; size: NA; J: TRBJ2-2; CDR3: CASSLTSGNTGELFF; DNA: TGTGCCAGCAGCTTGACTAGCGGGAACACCGGGGAGCTGTTTTTT